These T cell receptor beta chains were read from a single sample in a study of blood T cell repertoires in COVID-19. Data came from immunoSEQ multiplex PCR; TCRdb stores just in-frame clones and leaves some out. Among around 150,000 clones listed, less than 85% were seen once. Sequencing was done on a sample of peripheral blood. Receptors were obtained from an elderly woman in a cohort sampled during active or convalescent COVID-19. CDR3s include the opening cysteine and the closing phenylalanine or tryptophan. A D gene is named only where the DNA matches it firmly. Where a row states a size, it is once, few, many or the class of an expanded clone; other rows omit it.

J gene	clone size	CDR3 length	V gene	D gene	CDR3 DNA	CDR3 protein
TRBJ2-3	-	18	TRBV27	-	TGTGCCAACCAGGAGGGTATATGCAAGACCCGCAGCACAGATACGCAGTATTTT	CANQEGICKTRSTDTQYF
TRBJ1-4	-	19	TRBV5-4	TRBD1	TGTGCCAGCAGCCCTCCAAGGGGGACAGGGATCTTTGGTAATGAAAAACTGTTTTTT	CASSPPRGTGIFGNEKLFF
TRBJ1-1	-	13	TRBV2	-	TGTGCCAGCAGTGAAAACTTAACAGGCAGAGCTTTCTTT	CASSENLTGRAFF
TRBJ2-7	-	12	TRBV10-3	TRBD2	TGTGCCATAGGGGAGGGCACCTACGAGCAGTACTTC	CAIGEGTYEQYF
TRBJ1-3	-	14	TRBV30	TRBD1	TGTGCCTGGAGGGACAGGGGCTCTGGAAACACCATATATTTT	CAWRDRGSGNTIYF
TRBJ2-5	-	13	TRBV5-1	-	TGCGCCAGCTGCGCTACAGGGTACGAGACCCAGTACTTC	CASCATGYETQYF
TRBJ2-1	-	14	TRBV5-4	-	TGTGCCAGCAGGTTCGACAGGTCGGGAAATGAGCAGTTCTTC	CASRFDRSGNEQFF
TRBJ1-2	-	13	TRBV7-3	-	TGTGCCAGCAGCCTCGGGGGATTGGGTGGCTACACCTTC	CASSLGGLGGYTF
TRBJ1-4	-	15	TRBV7-8	TRBD1	TGTGCCAGCAGCGGCCTCCGGGACAGGGAAGAAAAACTGTTTTTT	CASSGLRDREEKLFF
TRBJ2-3	-	14	TRBV6-5	TRBD1	TGTGCCAGCAGTCAGGACAGGGGCACAGATACGCAGTATTTT	CASSQDRGTDTQYF
TRBJ2-5	-	13	TRBV19	-	TGTGCCAGTAGCCGACAACACCAAGAGACCCAGTACTTC	CASSRQHQETQYF
TRBJ1-5	-	16	TRBV19	-	TGTGCCAGTAGTATAGTCCCCAGGGCGAGCAATCAGCCCCAGCATTTT	CASSIVPRASNQPQHF
TRBJ1-1	-	14	TRBV11-2	-	TGTGCCAGCAGCCTCAGGATCCAGAACACTGAAGCTTTCTTT	CASSLRIQNTEAFF
TRBJ2-2	-	17	TRBV9	TRBD2	TGTGCCAGCAGCAAAGCGGGGACCTATGATAACACCGGGGAGCTGTTTTTT	CASSKAGTYDNTGELFF
TRBJ1-1	-	14	TRBV25-1	-	TGTGCCAGCAGGGAGGACGGCCAAAACACTGAAGCTTTCTTT	CASREDGQNTEAFF
TRBJ1-2	few	16	TRBV19	-	TGTGCCAGTAGCCCTATCCCCAGGATACATCCCTATGGCTACACCTTC	CASSPIPRIHPYGYTF
TRBJ1-5	once	15	TRBV9	-	TGTGCCAGCAGCGTGGGGGGGATGAGCAATCAGCCCCAGCATTTT	CASSVGGMSNQPQHF
TRBJ2-6	-	16	TRBV6-5	-	TGTGCCAGCAGTTCCAGACATGGCTCTGGGGCCAACGTCCTGACTTTC	CASSSRHGSGANVLTF
TRBJ2-3	few	12	TRBV12-3/TRBV12-4	-	TGTGCCAGCTGGCGGGGAACAGATACGCAGTATTTT	CASWRGTDTQYF
TRBJ2-7	-	13	TRBV5-1	-	TGCGCCAGCAGCTCTGGGCAGCTATACGAGCAGTACTTC	CASSSGQLYEQYF
TRBJ2-1	once	13	TRBV5-1	-	TGCGCCAGCAGCTTGTTCAGGGCGAATGAGCAGTTCTTC	CASSLFRANEQFF
TRBJ2-7	-	13	TRBV6-4	-	TGTGCCAGCAGTGTCTCTCCGGAGGGGCGGCAGTACTTC	CASSVSPEGRQYF
TRBJ1-1	-	16	TRBV19	-	TGTGCCAGTAAAGGAGGGGCTGGCATAGGGAACACTGAAGCTTTCTTT	CASKGGAGIGNTEAFF
TRBJ2-1	-	17	TRBV6-2/TRBV6-3	TRBD2	TGTGCCAGCAGTTACTCGGCGCCCAGCGGGGTCTACAATGAGCAGTTCTTC	CASSYSAPSGVYNEQFF
TRBJ1-2	few	18	TRBV12-5	-	TGTGCTAGTGGTCCACACGTACCGGAGCCCAAAATTAACTATGGCTACACCTTC	CASGPHVPEPKINYGYTF
TRBJ2-3	-	14	TRBV30	TRBD2	TGTGCCGGGATGACTAGCGGTTCAACAGATACGCAGTATTTT	CAGMTSGSTDTQYF
TRBJ1-2	-	14	TRBV7-3	TRBD1	TGTGCCAGCAGCCCCAAGGGGGGACAGGGATTATGGACCTTC	CASSPKGGQGLWTF
TRBJ2-3	-	16	TRBV15	-	TGTGCCACCAGCAGAGATGCAGGGTCGCTCAAAGATACGCAGTATTTT	CATSRDAGSLKDTQYF
TRBJ1-1	-	14	TRBV6-5	-	TGTGCCAGCATTTCTCAGGGCGAGAACACTGAAGCTTTCTTT	CASISQGENTEAFF
TRBJ1-1	-	15	TRBV25-1	-	TGTGCCAGCAGTGAACTAGGGATGAGGGACACTGAAGCTTTCTTT	CASSELGMRDTEAFF
TRBJ2-1	few	15	TRBV11-3	TRBD1	TGTGCCAGCAGCTTACCGGGACAGGGTTACAATGAGCAGTTCTTC	CASSLPGQGYNEQFF
TRBJ2-5	-	16	TRBV7-9	-	TGTGCCAGCAGCTTAGCGTCGAGGGGGAGCCAAGAGACCCAGTACTTC	CASSLASRGSQETQYF
TRBJ2-7	-	12	TRBV7-2	-	TGTGCCAGCAGCCGATTTGCGGGAGAGCAGTACTTC	CASSRFAGEQYF
TRBJ2-2	-	15	TRBV12-5	TRBD2	TGTGCTAGTAGTGTGGGACTAACCTCGACCGGGGAGCTGTTTTTT	CASSVGLTSTGELFF
TRBJ2-1	-	17	TRBV24-1	TRBD2	TGTGCCACCAGTGACTCTACCGCGGGGGGCCAAGTCAATGAGCAGTTCTTC	CATSDSTAGGQVNEQFF
TRBJ1-2	-	14	TRBV5-1	-	TGCGCCAGCAGCTTAAGGGGGACTAACTATGGCTACACCTTC	CASSLRGTNYGYTF
TRBJ1-4	-	15	TRBV2	-	TGTGCCAGCAGTGGGCGGACAGAGGCGAGTGAAAAACTGTTTTTT	CASSGRTEASEKLFF
TRBJ1-1	-	15	TRBV10-3	TRBD1	TGTGCCATCAGCACACAGGGGGCGGTTTTCACTGAAGCTTTCTTT	CAISTQGAVFTEAFF
TRBJ2-1	once	18	TRBV28	TRBD2	TGTGCCAGCAGTCCCAGAACTCGAGGACTAGCTCTCCGCAATGAGCAGTTCTTC	CASSPRTRGLALRNEQFF
TRBJ1-4	few	14	TRBV18	-	TGTGCCAGCTCACCTGCTCTACTTAATGAAAAACTGTTTTTT	CASSPALLNEKLFF
TRBJ1-2	-	13	TRBV12-5	-	TGTGCTAGTGCTACCCAGACAGAATATGGCTACACCTTC	CASATQTEYGYTF
TRBJ2-1	-	17	TRBV18	TRBD2	TGTGCCAGCTCACCGGGACTAGCGGGGGGGCAAGGCAATGAGCAGTTCTTC	CASSPGLAGGQGNEQFF
TRBJ2-1	-	17	TRBV7-2	TRBD2	TGTGCCAGCAGCTTAGGTGGGCTAGCGGGGGGGCAAAATGAGCAGTTCTTC	CASSLGGLAGGQNEQFF